Each of the 16 T cell receptor beta chains below was sequenced from the same sample in a study of shared clonotypes between healthy human individuals. Clones were read by immunoSEQ multiplex PCR, and TCRdb kept only the in-frame ones, dropping some. The sample has about 2.2 million clones; about 92% are singletons. CD45RO negativity and positive selection for CCR7 defined naive CD8 cells, a population that excluded terminally differentiated effector memory CD45RA+ cells. Sequencing input: naive CD8+ T cells from PBMCs. Source of these receptors: a man in his late teens or twenties in good health. Some clones in this sample may be carry-over from other donors' samples.

This clone was seen only once. This specimen includes other DNA sequences encoding the same CDR3. The chain employs TRBV5-1 and TRBJ2-1; D is unresolved. Germline V CDR1 and CDR2: SGHRS, YFSETQ. This CDR3 has 16 residues. V lost 0 bases and J 0 bases, leaving 10 bases between the germline ends. The CDR3 DNA reads TGCGCCAGCAGCTTGGTAGGCAGCAGCTCCTACAATGAGCAGTTCTTC. Translation gives CASSLVGSSSYNEQFF. Combining the CDR3 with reference TRBV5-1 and TRBJ2-1 gives the whole variable domain KAGVTQTPRYLIKTRGQQVTLSCSPISGHRSVSWYQQTPGQGLQFLFEYFSETQRNKGNFPGRFSGRQFSNSRSEMNVSTLELGDSALYLCASSLVGSSSYNEQFFGPGTRLTVL.

This clone is a singleton in its sample. This chain uses TRBV28 with TRBJ2-5; D not resolved. The V end was cut by 3 bases, the J end by 5 bases, with 16 bases between. Germline assignment: CDR1 MDHEN and CDR2 SYDVKM. This CDR3 comprises 15 residues. Written as DNA, the CDR3 is TGTGCCAGCAGTTTGGAACCGGGCGAAAGGGAGACCCAGTACTTC. As protein: CASSLEPGERETQYF.

The CDR3 coding sequence is TGTGCCAGCAGTTTAGTGGGGGGAATGAACACTGAAGCTTTCTTT. Its translation: CASSLVGGMNTEAFF. V gene TRBV27 combines with J gene TRBJ1-1; perhaps TRBD1 as D (5 bases). Germline V gives CDR1 MNHEY, CDR2 SMNVEV (reference sequence). V lost 2 bases and J lost 0, with 10 bases in between. The CDR3 has 15 amino acids.

This clone was seen once. Other DNA sequences from this sample encode an identical CDR3 as well. The chain links TRBV19 to TRBJ2-7; 11 nucleotides match TRBD1. Trimming at V came to 9 bases and at J to 4 bases, leaving 2 bases not matched to a gene. The CDR3 is 12 amino acids. Germline V gene data show CDR1 as LNHDA and CDR2 as SQIVND (reference sequence). CDR3 amino acids: CASRDRGYEQYF. CDR3 sequence (DNA): TGTGCCAGCAGGGACAGGGGGTACGAGCAGTACTTC.

V gene TRBV7-9 combines with J gene TRBJ2-2; D not certain. The CDR3 is made up of 17 amino acids. From germline, CDR1 is SEHNR and CDR2 FQNEAQ (reference sequence). V lost 1 base, J lost 6 bases, and 18 bases lay in between. The CDR3: CASSLDAVVRRAGELFF. CDR3 DNA sequence: TGTGCCAGCAGCTTAGATGCGGTCGTCCGACGGGCCGGGGAGCTGTTTTTT.

The rearrangement uses TRBV11-2 and TRBJ2-7; TRBD1 agrees at 7 bases. Germline trimming cut 5 bases from V and 2 bases from J; bases unmatched to any gene: 3. The CDR3 spans 13 residues. CDR1 SGHAT and CDR2 FQNNGV come from the germline V gene. As DNA, the CDR3 is TGTGCCAGCAGCGTGGGACAGCCCTACGAGCAGTACTTC. Its translation: CASSVGQPYEQYF.

The rearrangement uses TRBV28 and TRBJ2-3, with D unclear. Germline CDR1 is MDHEN and CDR2 is SYDVKM. V was clipped by 6 bases and J by 5 bases, with 6 bases between them. This CDR3 has 11 amino acids. This chain's CDR3 is CASSHGDTQYF. As DNA, the CDR3 is TGTGCCAGCAGCCACGGAGATACGCAGTATTTT. The full variable domain, completed using reference TRBV28 and TRBJ2-3, is DVKVTQSSRYLVKRTGEKVFLECVQDMDHENMFWYRQDPGLGLRLIYFSYDVKMKEKGDIPEGYSVSREKKERFSLILESASTNQTSMYLCASSHGDTQYFGPGTRLTVL.

The chain has TRBV11-2 and TRBJ2-6; 8 nucleotides align to TRBD1. This CDR3 spans 17 amino acids. Germline values: CDR1 SGHAT, CDR2 FQNNGV. Trimming at V came to 4 bases and at J to 12 bases, leaving 17 bases not matched to a gene. The CDR3 reads CASSSYPEDRVNSVLTF. In nucleotides, the CDR3 is TGTGCCAGCAGCTCATATCCGGAGGACAGGGTTAATAGCGTCCTGACTTTC. The full variable domain, in which reference TRBV11-2 and TRBJ2-6 provide the parts outside the CDR3, is EAGVAQSPRYKIIEKRQSVAFWCNPISGHATLYWYQQILGQGPKLLIQFQNNGVVDDSQLPKDRFSAERLKGVDSTLKIQPAKLEDSAVYLCASSSYPEDRVNSVLTFGAGSRLTVL.

The J gene is TRBJ1-2, the V gene TRBV27, with 7 nucleotides matching TRBD1. With 8 bases clipped from V and 7 bases from J, the junction kept 7 bases outside the gene matches. This CDR3 is built from 12 residues. CDR1 is MNHEY, CDR2 SMNVEV, per germline (reference sequence). CDR3 DNA sequence: TGTGCCAGCGGCAGGGGGGCGGGTGGCTACACCTTC. This codes for CASGRGAGGYTF.

Concerning this clone itself: This sample includes further DNA sequences coding for the same CDR3. The gene calls are TRBV27 and TRBJ1-2, with a weak D call TRBD1 (5 bases). CDR1 is MNHEY, CDR2 SMNVEV, per germline (reference sequence). The ends were cut back, 2 bases at V and 4 bases at J, with 8 bases in the middle. The CDR3 covers 13 residues. CDR3 loop: CASSLRGAYGYTF. The CDR3 region has the DNA TGTGCCAGCAGTTTAAGGGGAGCCTATGGCTACACCTTC.

V is TRBV28 and J is TRBJ2-5; a possible D gene is TRBD2 (6 bases). The CDR3 is made up of 13 amino acids. V was pared by 5 bases and J by 10 bases, with 17 bases between. Germline V gives CDR1 MDHEN, CDR2 SYDVKM. CDR3 amino acids: CASSPSTRGDQYF. The CDR3 nucleotides read TGTGCCAGCAGTCCTTCGACTAGAGGGGACCAGTACTTC.

V is TRBV28 and J is TRBJ2-7; D may be TRBD2 (5 bases). Germline CDR1 MDHEN, CDR2 SYDVKM. CDR3 length equals 14 residues. Trimming took off 6 bases at V and 4 bases at J, with 16 bases between the two ends. CDR3: CASSAPGGFYEQYF. CDR3 coding DNA: TGTGCCAGCAGCGCCCCAGGCGGGTTTTACGAGCAGTACTTC.

This clone was recorded once. J is TRBJ2-7 and V is TRBV29-1; 11 positions match TRBD1. The V and J ends lost 5 bases and 6 bases, in that order; junction bases with no gene match: 6. The germline CDR1 and CDR2 sequences are SQVTM and ANQGSEA. The CDR3 is 13 residues long. CDR3: CSVRTGGGGEQYF. The CDR3 nucleotides are TGCAGCGTTAGGACAGGGGGCGGCGGCGAGCAGTACTTC.

The chain is built from TRBV6-6 and TRBJ2-3; D may be TRBD2 (6 bases). Trimming removed 2 bases from V and 3 bases from J, with 15 bases in between. The CDR3 consists of 16 residues. Germline-derived CDR1 and CDR2 are MNHNY and SVGAGI (reference sequence). The CDR3, as DNA: TGTGCCAGCAGTTACCCCTGGGGCGGGACGACAGATACGCAGTATTTT. Translation: CASSYPWGGTTDTQYF.

The gene calls are TRBV13 and TRBJ2-3; 11 bases agree with TRBD2. Losses at the gene ends were 1 base for V and 5 bases for J; bases not matched to a gene: 8. The germline V gene has CDR1 PRHDT and CDR2 FYEKMQ (reference sequence). CDR3 size: 17 residues. The CDR3 sequence is CASSLVGSGRGRDTQYF. CDR3 coding DNA: TGTGCCAGCAGCTTAGTCGGTAGCGGGAGGGGTAGAGATACGCAGTATTTT.

The chain carries TRBV7-9 and TRBJ1-5, with D uncertain. V was shortened by 1 base and J by 3 bases, with 10 bases between the two germline ends. The CDR3 has 15 residues. Germline CDR1 is SEHNR and CDR2 is FQNEAQ (reference sequence). This CDR3 reads CASSLEGSYNQPQHF. The CDR3 DNA reads TGTGCCAGCAGCTTAGAAGGGTCCTACAATCAGCCCCAGCATTTT.